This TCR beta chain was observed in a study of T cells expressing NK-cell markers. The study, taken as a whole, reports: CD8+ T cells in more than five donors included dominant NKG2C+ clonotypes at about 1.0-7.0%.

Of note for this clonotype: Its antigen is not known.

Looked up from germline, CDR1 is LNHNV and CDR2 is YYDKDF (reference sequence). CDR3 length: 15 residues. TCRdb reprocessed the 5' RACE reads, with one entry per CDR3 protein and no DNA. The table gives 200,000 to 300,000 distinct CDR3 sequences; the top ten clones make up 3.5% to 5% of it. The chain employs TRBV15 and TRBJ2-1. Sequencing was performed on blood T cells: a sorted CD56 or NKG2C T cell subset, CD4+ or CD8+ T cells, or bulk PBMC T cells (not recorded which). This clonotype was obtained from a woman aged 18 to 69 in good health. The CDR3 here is CATSREGFSYNEQFF.